This record covers a single T cell receptor beta chain. Its specificity is unknown. The CDR3 spans 15 residues. CDR1 MDHEN and CDR2 SYDVKM come from the germline V gene. V was clipped by 4 bases and J by 5 bases; unmatched bases: 3. This entry belongs to a study of CD8+ T cells in alopecia areata. Study results and caveats: Tofacitinib significantly reduced both scalp clonality and expanded CD8+ clones among the top 100.

cDNA serving as the sequencing template came from extracted, reverse transcribed RNA. Data came from immunoSEQ multiplex PCR; TCRdb stores just in-frame clones and leaves some out. The top ten clones hold 0.8% to 1% of a sample with roughly 250,000 clones, 60% of them seen once. Treatment defined: oral pan-JAK inhibitor, 5-10 mg twice daily. The rearrangement links TRBV28 to TRBJ2-4; 12 nucleotides match TRBD2. This material consisted of CD4+ T cells sorted from blood, taken at roughly week 53, from a patient treated with tofacitinib. This TCR derives from a human donor with alopecia areata. The CDR3 DNA reads as TGTGCCAGCAGTTCTAGCGGGGGGGCCCAAAACATTCAGTACTTC. This encodes CASSSSGGAQNIQYF.